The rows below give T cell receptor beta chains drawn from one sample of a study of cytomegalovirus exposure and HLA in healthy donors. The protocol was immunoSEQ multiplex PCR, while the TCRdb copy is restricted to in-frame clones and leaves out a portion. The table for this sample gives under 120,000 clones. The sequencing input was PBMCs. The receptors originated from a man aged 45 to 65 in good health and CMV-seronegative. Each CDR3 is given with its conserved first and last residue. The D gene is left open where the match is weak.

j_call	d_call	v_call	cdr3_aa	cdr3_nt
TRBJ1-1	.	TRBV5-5	CASSFVGGETEAFF	TGTGCCAGCAGCTTCGTAGGGGGAGAGACTGAAGCTTTCTTT
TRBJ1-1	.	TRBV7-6	CASSLAARTEAFF	TGTGCCAGCAGCCTGGCCGCCCGCACTGAAGCTTTCTTT
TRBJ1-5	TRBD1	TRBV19	CASSNDRGLSQPQHF	TGTGCCAGTAGTAACGACAGGGGGCTGTCGCAGCCCCAGCATTTT
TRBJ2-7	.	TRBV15	CATSREGGSYEQYF	TGTGCCACCAGCAGAGAGGGCGGGTCCTACGAGCAGTACTTC
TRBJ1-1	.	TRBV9	CASSVLAPQGTEAFF	TGTGCCAGCAGCGTTTTGGCCCCTCAGGGCACTGAAGCTTTCTTT
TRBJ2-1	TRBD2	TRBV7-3	CASSPGGNRDLRTYNEQFF	TGTGCCAGCAGCCCCGGGGGGAACCGAGACCTAAGGACCTACAATGAGCAGTTCTTC
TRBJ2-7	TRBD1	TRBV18	CASSLSFSDRVREQYF	TGTGCCAGCTCACTCTCCTTTTCGGACAGGGTACGGGAGCAGTACTTC
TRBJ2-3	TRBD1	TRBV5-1	CASSWQGARIDTQYF	TGCGCCAGCAGCTGGCAGGGGGCTCGGATAGATACGCAGTATTTT
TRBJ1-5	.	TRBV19	CASSIDSSNQPQHF	TGTGCCAGTAGTATAGACAGTAGCAATCAGCCCCAGCATTTT
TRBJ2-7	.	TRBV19	CASSIGQGGVYEQYF	TGTGCCAGTAGTATCGGGCAGGGTGGGGTCTACGAGCAGTACTTC
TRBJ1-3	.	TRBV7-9	CASSFSQNTIYF	TGTGCCAGCAGCTTTTCCCAAAACACCATATATTTT
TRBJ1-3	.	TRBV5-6	CASSWTTEHTIYF	TGTGCCAGCAGCTGGACAACCGAACACACCATATATTTT
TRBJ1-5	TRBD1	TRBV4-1	CASSLSGQGKGQPQHF	TGCGCCAGCAGCCTTTCCGGACAGGGTAAGGGACAGCCCCAGCATTTT
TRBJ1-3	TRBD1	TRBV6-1	CASSEEGAVSGNTIYF	TGTGCCAGCAGTGAAGAGGGGGCAGTCTCTGGAAACACCATATATTTT
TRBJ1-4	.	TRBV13	CASSDAGKGELFF	TGTGCCAGCAGCGATGCAGGGAAAGGGGAACTGTTTTTT
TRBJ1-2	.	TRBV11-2	CASSLDRGGGYTF	TGTGCCAGCAGCTTAGACAGGGGTGGAGGCTACACCTTC
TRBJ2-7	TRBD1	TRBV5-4	CASSFRDSPYEQYF	TGTGCCAGCAGCTTCCGGGACAGCCCCTACGAGCAGTACTTC
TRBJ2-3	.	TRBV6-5	CASSYRGGHTDTQYF	TGTGCCAGCAGTTACAGGGGCGGACACACAGATACGCAGTATTTT
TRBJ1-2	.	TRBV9	CASSVEEGLANYGYTF	TGTGCCAGCAGCGTAGAGGAGGGGCTAGCTAACTATGGCTACACCTTC
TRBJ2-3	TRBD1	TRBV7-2	CASSLAGTGGGLSTDTQYF	TGTGCCAGCAGCTTAGCGGGGACAGGGGGTGGTCTAAGCACAGATACGCAGTATTTT
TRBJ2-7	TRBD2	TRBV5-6	CASSLYFAGVDEQYF	TGTGCCAGCAGCTTGTATTTTGCGGGAGTGGACGAGCAGTACTTC
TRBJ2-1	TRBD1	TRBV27	CASSYLIRTGFEEQFF	TGTGCCAGCAGTTACCTGATTAGGACAGGGTTTGAGGAGCAGTTCTTC
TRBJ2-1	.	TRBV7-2	CASNLLNPGEQFF	TGTGCCAGCAACTTGCTCAATCCAGGGGAGCAGTTCTTC
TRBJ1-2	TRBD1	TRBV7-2	CASSLVGTDYGYTF	TGTGCCAGCAGCTTAGTGGGGACAGACTATGGCTACACCTTC
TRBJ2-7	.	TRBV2	CASSERGGAGNFYEQYF	TGTGCCAGCAGTGAAAGGGGGGGAGCGGGTAACTTCTACGAGCAGTACTTC
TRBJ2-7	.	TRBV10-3	CAISASQGGYEQYF	TGTGCCATCAGTGCGTCACAAGGAGGCTACGAGCAGTACTTC